Listed here are 4 T cell receptor beta chains from one sample, sequenced in a study of Ad26.COV2.S vaccination and SARS-CoV-2 variants. Treatment reported: around 19 received Ad26.COV2.S at low or high dose, single or two shots; about five received placebo; per-sample allocation not given. Samples were taken on day 63 after the first vaccine or placebo injection. Clones were read by immunoSEQ multiplex PCR, and TCRdb kept only the in-frame ones, dropping some. The sample carries over 350,000 clones, approximately 90% recorded once. Specimen: peripheral blood, collected in a trial of Ad26.COV2.S vaccine versus placebo. Source of these receptors: a person aged 18-65 years who received the Ad26.COV2.S COVID-19 vaccine or a placebo.

This rearrangement joins TRBV15 to TRBJ1-5; the D gene is possibly TRBD1 (6 bases). Germline V gives CDR1 LNHNV, CDR2 YYDKDF (reference sequence). The V end lost 5 bases, the J end lost 4 bases, and 21 bases lay between the germline ends. The CDR3 is 17 amino acids. CDR3 loop: CATSEGWGQGRNQPQHF. The CDR3 DNA reads as TGTGCCACCAGCGAAGGGTGGGGGCAGGGGCGAAATCAGCCCCAGCATTTT.

J is TRBJ1-2 and V is TRBV3-1 (or the pseudogene TRBV3-2), with a weak D call TRBD1 (6 bases). This CDR3 is built from 13 residues. Germline loops: CDR1 LGHDT, CDR2 YNNKEL (reference sequence). The V end lost 4 bases, the J end lost 4 bases, and 10 bases lay between the germline ends. CDR3 in amino acids: CASSRGGAYGYTF. Written as DNA, the CDR3 is TGTGCCAGCAGCCGAGGGGGGGCCTATGGCTACACCTTC.

This chain uses TRBV15 with TRBJ1-5, with D tentatively TRBD1 (5 bases). The V gene lost 8 bases and the J gene lost 5 bases, with 13 bases spanning the gap. There are 13 residues in the CDR3. Per the germline V gene, CDR1 is LNHNV and CDR2 is YYDKDF (reference sequence). CDR3: CATGEGRDQPQHF. The CDR3 DNA sequence: TGTGCCACCGGTGAGGGGCGTGATCAGCCCCAGCATTTT.

This chain joins TRBV6-1 and TRBJ1-5; D is unresolved. CDR3 length: 14 residues. Trimming removed 1 base at V and 6 bases at J, with 10 bases between. Germline lookup yields CDR1 MNHNS and CDR2 SASEGT. CDR3 amino acids: CASSEGRPSQPQHF. Here the CDR3 DNA reads TGTGCCAGCAGTGAAGGAAGACCCAGTCAGCCCCAGCATTTT.